Listed here are 5 T cell receptor beta chains from one sample, sequenced in a study of T cells in Graves' hyperthyroidism and ophthalmopathy. Template material for amplifying TCR beta CDR3 regions consisted of RNA transcripts. The study used the HTBI primer set for a first-round RT-PCR of the TCR CDR3. Each CDR3 protein gets one entry after TCRdb re-called the multiplex PCR reads with MiXCR. In the table there are approximately 320,000 distinct CDR3 sequences, roughly 17% of which are singletons. The sequenced sample consisted of blood. The origin of the receptors is a man under 40 with Graves' hyperthyroidism.

The chain is built from TRBV13 and TRBJ2-3; D unresolved. CDR1 is PRHDT, CDR2 FYEKMQ, per germline (reference sequence). V lost 3 bases, J lost 6 bases, and 16 bases lay in between. CDR3 size: 15 residues. The CDR3 coding sequence is TGTGCCAGCAGCTTTTATCGCCCCGGGCCGGATACGCAGTATTTT. It translates to CASSFYRPGPDTQYF.

This clonotype has more than one count but fewer than ten. This chain links TRBV18 with TRBJ2-5, with D perhaps matching TRBD1 (6 bases). This CDR3 has 14 amino acids. Trimming pared 6 bases from V and 1 base from J, leaving 12 bases between. Per the germline V gene, CDR1 is KGHSH and CDR2 is LQKENI. The CDR3 sequence is CASSRRGSQETQYF. The CDR3 DNA sequence: TGTGCCAGCTCCAGAAGGGGGAGCCAAGAGACCCAGTACTTC.

This clonotype was observed many times. The chain couples TRBV20-1 to TRBJ1-2; perhaps TRBD1 as D (5 bases). V lost 5 bases, J lost 8 bases, and 18 bases lay in between. CDR1 and CDR2 (germline): DFQATT, SNEGSKA (reference sequence). The CDR3 consists of 13 residues. The CDR3 DNA reads TGCAGTGCTTCCACGAGGGGCGCGCGGGGCTACACCTTC. Translating it yields CSASTRGARGYTF.

This clonotype was seen only a few times. The chain links TRBV12-3 or TRBV12-4 to TRBJ2-1, with 11 bases lining up with TRBD2. This CDR3 has 14 amino acids. V lost 7 bases to trimming and J lost 8 bases; unmatched junction nucleotides: 7. The CDR3 DNA is TGTGCCAGCACCCTCCAACTAGCGGGAGATGAGCAGTTCTTC. It yields the protein CASTLQLAGDEQFF.

The chain carries TRBV7-9 and TRBJ2-3, with 8 positions matching TRBD2. Germline CDR1 reads SEHNR; CDR2 reads FQNEAQ (reference sequence). The CDR3 length is 16 residues. Unmatched junction bases numbered 6, after V lost 3 bases and J lost 1 base. The CDR3: CASSLTSVAGTDTQYF. The CDR3 coding sequence is TGTGCCAGCAGCTTGACTAGCGTGGCGGGCACAGATACGCAGTATTTT.